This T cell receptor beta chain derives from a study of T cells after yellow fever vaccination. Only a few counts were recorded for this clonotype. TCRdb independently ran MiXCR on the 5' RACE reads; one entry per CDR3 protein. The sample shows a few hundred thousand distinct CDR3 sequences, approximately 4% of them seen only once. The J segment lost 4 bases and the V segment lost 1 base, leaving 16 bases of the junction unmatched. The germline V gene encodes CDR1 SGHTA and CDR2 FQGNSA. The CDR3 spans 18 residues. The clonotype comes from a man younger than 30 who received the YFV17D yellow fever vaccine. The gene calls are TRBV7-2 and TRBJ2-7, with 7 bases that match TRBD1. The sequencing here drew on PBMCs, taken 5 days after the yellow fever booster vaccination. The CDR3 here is CASSLEFYRGLQLYEQYF. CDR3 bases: TGTGCCAGCAGCTTAGAATTCTACAGGGGATTGCAATTATACGAGCAGTACTTC.